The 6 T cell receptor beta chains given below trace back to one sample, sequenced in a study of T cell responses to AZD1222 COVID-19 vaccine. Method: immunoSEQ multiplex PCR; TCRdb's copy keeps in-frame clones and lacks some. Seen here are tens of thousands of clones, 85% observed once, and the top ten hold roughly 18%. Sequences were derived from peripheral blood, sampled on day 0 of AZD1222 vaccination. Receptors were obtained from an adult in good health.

The CDR3 is CASSSGGRSNQPQHF. In DNA, the CDR3 is TGTGCCAGTAGTTCAGGGGGAAGGAGCAATCAGCCCCAGCATTTT. V gene TRBV19 combines with J gene TRBJ1-5, with 7 bases that match TRBD1. Looked up from germline, CDR1 is LNHDA and CDR2 is SQIVND (reference sequence). V lost 5 bases, J lost 1 base, and 5 bases stayed unmatched. The CDR3 spans 15 residues.

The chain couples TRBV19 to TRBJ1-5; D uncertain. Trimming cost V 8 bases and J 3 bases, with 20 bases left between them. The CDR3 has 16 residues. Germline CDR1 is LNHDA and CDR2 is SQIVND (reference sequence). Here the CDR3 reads CASDPSVGFDNQPQHF. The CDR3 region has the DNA TGTGCCAGTGACCCCAGTGTTGGGTTTGACAATCAGCCCCAGCATTTT.

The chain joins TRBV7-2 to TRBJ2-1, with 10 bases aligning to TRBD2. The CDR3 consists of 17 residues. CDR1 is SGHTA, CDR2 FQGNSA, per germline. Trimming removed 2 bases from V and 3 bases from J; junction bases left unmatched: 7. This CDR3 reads CASSLRGLALFYNEQFF. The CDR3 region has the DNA TGTGCCAGCAGCTTAAGGGGACTAGCGCTCTTCTACAATGAGCAGTTCTTC.

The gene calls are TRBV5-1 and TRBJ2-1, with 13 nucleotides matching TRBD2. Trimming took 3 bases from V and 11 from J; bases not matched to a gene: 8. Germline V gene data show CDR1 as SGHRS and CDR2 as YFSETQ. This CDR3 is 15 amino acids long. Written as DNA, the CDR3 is TGCGCCAGCAGCTCGCCGGGACTAGCGGGGTTAAAGCAGTTCTTC. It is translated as CASSSPGLAGLKQFF. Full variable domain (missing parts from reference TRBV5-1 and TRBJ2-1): KAGVTQTPRYLIKTRGQQVTLSCSPISGHRSVSWYQQTPGQGLQFLFEYFSETQRNKGNFPGRFSGRQFSNSRSEMNVSTLELGDSALYLCASSSPGLAGLKQFFGPGTRLTVL.

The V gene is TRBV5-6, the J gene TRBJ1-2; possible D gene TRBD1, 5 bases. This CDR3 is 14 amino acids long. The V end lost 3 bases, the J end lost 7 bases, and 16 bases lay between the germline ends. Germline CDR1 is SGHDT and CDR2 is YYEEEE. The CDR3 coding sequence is TGTGCCAGCAGCTCACCGGGACGGGCTATTGGCTACACCTTC. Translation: CASSSPGRAIGYTF.

The CDR3 nucleotides are TGTGCCAGCAGCCTCGGGGGGGGCACTGAAGCTTTCTTT. It yields the protein CASSLGGGTEAFF. The chain employs TRBV21-1 and TRBJ1-1. TRBV21-1 represents a pseudogene. CDR3 length: 13 residues.